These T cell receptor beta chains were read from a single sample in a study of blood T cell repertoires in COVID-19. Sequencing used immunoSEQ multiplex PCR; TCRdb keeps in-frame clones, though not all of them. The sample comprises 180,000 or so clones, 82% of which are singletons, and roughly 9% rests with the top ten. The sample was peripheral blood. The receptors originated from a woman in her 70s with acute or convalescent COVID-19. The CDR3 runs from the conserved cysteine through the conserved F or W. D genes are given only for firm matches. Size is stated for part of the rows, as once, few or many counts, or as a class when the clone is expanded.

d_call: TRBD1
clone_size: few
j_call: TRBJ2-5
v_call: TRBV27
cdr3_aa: CASSLLTGGQETQYF
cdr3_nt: TGTGCCAGCAGTTTACTGACAGGGGGCCAAGAGACCCAGTACTTC

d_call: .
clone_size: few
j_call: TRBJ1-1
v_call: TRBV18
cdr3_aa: CASSPVGGDTEAFF
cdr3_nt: TGTGCCAGCTCCCCAGTCGGAGGTGACACTGAAGCTTTCTTT

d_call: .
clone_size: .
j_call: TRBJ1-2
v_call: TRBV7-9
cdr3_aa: CASSPREYYGYTF
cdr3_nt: TGTGCCAGCAGCCCAAGGGAGTACTATGGCTACACCTTC

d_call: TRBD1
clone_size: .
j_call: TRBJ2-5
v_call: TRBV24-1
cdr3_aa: CATSARQGSKETQYF
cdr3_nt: TGTGCCACCAGTGCGCGACAGGGGAGCAAAGAGACCCAGTACTTC

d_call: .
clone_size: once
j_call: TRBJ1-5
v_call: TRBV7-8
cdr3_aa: CASSLSGKRQPQHF
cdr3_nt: TGTGCCAGCAGCTTGAGCGGTAAGAGGCAGCCCCAGCATTTT

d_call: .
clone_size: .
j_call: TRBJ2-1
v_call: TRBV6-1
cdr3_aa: CASSERTGDNEQFF
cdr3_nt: TGTGCCAGCAGTGAGAGAACAGGAGACAATGAGCAGTTCTTC

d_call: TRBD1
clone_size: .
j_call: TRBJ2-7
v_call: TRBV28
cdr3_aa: CASSLVGTGVHEQYF
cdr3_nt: TGTGCCAGCAGTTTGGTCGGGACAGGGGTCCACGAGCAGTACTTC

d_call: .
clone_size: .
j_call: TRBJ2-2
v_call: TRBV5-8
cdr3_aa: CASSPKTGELFF
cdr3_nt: TGTGCCAGCAGCCCTAAAACCGGGGAGCTGTTTTTT

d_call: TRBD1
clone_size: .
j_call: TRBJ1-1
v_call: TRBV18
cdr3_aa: CASSPDRVTEAFF
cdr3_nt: TGTGCCAGCTCACCAGACAGGGTCACTGAAGCTTTCTTT

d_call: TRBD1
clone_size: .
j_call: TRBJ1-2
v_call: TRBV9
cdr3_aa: CASSARTGRDYGYTF
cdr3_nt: TGTGCCAGCAGCGCTCGGACAGGGAGGGACTATGGCTACACCTTC

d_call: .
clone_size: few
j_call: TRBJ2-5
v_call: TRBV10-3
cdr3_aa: CAISVVSPTGEETQYF
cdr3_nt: TGTGCCATCAGTGTCGTCTCCCCCACGGGAGAAGAGACCCAGTACTTC

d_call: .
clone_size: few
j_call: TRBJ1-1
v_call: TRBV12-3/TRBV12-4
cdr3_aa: CASSRGFSEAFF
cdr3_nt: TGTGCCAGCAGCAGGGGTTTTTCTGAAGCTTTCTTT

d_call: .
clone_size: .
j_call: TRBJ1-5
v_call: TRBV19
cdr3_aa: CASSPGGRPQHF
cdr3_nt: TGTGCCAGTAGCCCGGGGGGGAGGCCCCAGCATTTT

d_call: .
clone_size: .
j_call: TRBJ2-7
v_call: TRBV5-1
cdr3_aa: CASSLGEQGYEQYF
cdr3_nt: TGCGCCAGCAGCTTGGGCGAACAGGGTTACGAGCAGTACTTC

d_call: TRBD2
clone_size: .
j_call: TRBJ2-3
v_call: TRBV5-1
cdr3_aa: CASSLTSGSTDTQYF
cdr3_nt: TGCGCCAGCAGCTTGACTAGCGGTTCCACAGATACGCAGTATTTT

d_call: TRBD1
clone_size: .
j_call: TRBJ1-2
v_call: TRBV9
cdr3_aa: CASRGQVIPGKYGYTF
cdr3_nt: TGTGCCAGCAGGGGACAGGTGATTCCAGGGAAATATGGCTACACCTTC

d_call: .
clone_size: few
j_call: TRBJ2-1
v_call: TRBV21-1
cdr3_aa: CASSSQGVLANEQFF
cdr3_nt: TGTGCCAGCAGCTCCCAGGGGGTACTAGCCAATGAGCAGTTCTTC

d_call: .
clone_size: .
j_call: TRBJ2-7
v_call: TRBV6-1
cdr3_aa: CASSEQGWQAYEQYF
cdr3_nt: TGTGCCAGCAGTGAACAGGGTTGGCAGGCCTACGAGCAGTACTTC

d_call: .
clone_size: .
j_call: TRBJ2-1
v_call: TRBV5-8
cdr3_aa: CASIFLSEQFF
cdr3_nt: TGTGCCAGCATTTTCCTGAGTGAGCAGTTCTTC

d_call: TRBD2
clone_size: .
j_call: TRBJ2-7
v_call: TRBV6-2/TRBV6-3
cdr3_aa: CASSSGTSGRVYEQYF
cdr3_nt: TGTGCCAGCAGTTCCGGGACTAGCGGGAGGGTTTACGAGCAGTACTTC

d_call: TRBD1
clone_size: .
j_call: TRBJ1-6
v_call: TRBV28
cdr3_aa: CASSFVTGIRSPLHF
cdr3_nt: TGTGCCAGCAGTTTTGTGACAGGGATTAGATCACCCCTCCACTTT

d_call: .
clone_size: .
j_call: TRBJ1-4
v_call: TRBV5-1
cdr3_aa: CASSRGTDALGEKLFF
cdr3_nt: TGCGCCAGCAGCAGGGGTACAGACGCCCTAGGAGAAAAACTGTTTTTT

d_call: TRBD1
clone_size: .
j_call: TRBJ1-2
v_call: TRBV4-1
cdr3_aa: CASSATGGYGYTF
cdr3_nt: TGCGCCAGCAGCGCGACAGGGGGCTATGGCTACACCTTC

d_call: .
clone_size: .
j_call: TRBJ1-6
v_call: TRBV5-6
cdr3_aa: CASSLWRNSYNSPLHF
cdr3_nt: TGTGCCAGCAGCTTGTGGCGGAACTCCTATAATTCACCCCTCCACTTT

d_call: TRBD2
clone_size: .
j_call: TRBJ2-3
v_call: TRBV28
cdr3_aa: CASRPPERGDLTDTQYF
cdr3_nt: TGTGCCAGCAGACCCCCTGAGCGGGGGGACCTCACAGATACGCAGTATTTT

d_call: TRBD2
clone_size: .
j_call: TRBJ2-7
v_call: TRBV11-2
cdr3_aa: CASSPLAGRVREQYF
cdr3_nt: TGTGCCAGCAGCCCTCTGGCGGGGAGGGTACGTGAGCAGTACTTC

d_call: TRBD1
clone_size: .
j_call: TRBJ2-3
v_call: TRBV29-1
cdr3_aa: CSVRQGLNTDTQYF
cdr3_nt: TGCAGCGTAAGACAGGGGTTAAACACAGATACGCAGTATTTT

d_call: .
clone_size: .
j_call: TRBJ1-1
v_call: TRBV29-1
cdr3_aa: CSVSRGNTEAFF
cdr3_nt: TGCAGCGTATCCAGGGGGAACACTGAAGCTTTCTTT

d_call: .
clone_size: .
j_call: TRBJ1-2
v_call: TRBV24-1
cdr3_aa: CATSDLHTGHRRPGYGYTF
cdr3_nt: TGTGCCACCAGTGACCTACATACGGGACATCGCCGGCCTGGCTATGGCTACACCTTC

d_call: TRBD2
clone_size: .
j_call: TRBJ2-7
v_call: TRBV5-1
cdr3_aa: CARPLAGWGEQYF
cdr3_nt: TGCGCCAGACCATTAGCGGGGTGGGGCGAGCAGTACTTC

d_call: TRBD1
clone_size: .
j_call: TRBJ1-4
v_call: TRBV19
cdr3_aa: CASRGQGEHEKLFF
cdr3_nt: TGTGCCAGTAGGGGACAGGGTGAGCACGAAAAACTGTTTTTT

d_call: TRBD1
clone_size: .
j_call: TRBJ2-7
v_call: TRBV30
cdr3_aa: CAWSGDRGYEQYF
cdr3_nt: TGTGCCTGGAGTGGGGACAGAGGGTACGAGCAGTACTTC